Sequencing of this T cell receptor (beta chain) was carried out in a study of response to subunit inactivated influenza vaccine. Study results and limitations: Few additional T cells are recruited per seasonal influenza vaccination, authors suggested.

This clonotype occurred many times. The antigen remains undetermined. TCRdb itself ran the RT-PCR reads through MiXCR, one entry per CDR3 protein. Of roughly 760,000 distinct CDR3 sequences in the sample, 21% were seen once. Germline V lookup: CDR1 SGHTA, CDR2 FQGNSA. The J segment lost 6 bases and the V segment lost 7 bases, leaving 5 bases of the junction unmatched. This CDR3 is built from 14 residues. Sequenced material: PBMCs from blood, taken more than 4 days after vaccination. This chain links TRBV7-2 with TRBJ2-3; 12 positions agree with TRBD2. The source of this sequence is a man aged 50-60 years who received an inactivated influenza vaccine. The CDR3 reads CASKLAGGSDTQYF. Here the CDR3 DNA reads TGTGCCAGCAAACTAGCGGGAGGTAGTGATACGCAGTATTTT.